This is a list of T cell receptor beta chains from one sample in a study of cytomegalovirus exposure and HLA in healthy donors. This table comes from immunoSEQ multiplex PCR, and its TCRdb copy is limited to in-frame clones, with some not included. The table records tens of thousands of clones, around half of them present only once. Sequenced: PBMCs. These receptors originate from a woman in her thirties or forties in good health and CMV-seropositive. Each CDR3 is given with its conserved first and last residue. A D gene is named only where the DNA matches it firmly. A clone size is listed for some rows: how often the clone was seen (once, few, many), or a class if it is expanded.

D	J	size	V	CDR3	DNA
TRBD2	TRBJ2-2	few	TRBV9	CASSLRGAGVNTGELFF	TGTGCCAGCAGCCTTAGGGGAGCGGGGGTGAACACCGGGGAGCTGTTTTTT
NA	TRBJ2-1	NA	TRBV6-5	CASRHHYPDQFF	TGTGCCAGCAGGCATCACTACCCAGATCAGTTCTTC
TRBD2	TRBJ2-1	NA	TRBV5-4	CASSSGLAGEGEQFF	TGTGCCAGCAGCTCGGGACTAGCGGGGGAAGGGGAGCAGTTCTTC
TRBD2	TRBJ2-7	few	TRBV19	CASSPNTGGWGEQYF	TGTGCCAGTAGCCCGAACACGGGAGGGTGGGGCGAGCAGTACTTC
TRBD2	TRBJ2-1	once	TRBV2	CASLAGDSLGGDEQFF	TGTGCCAGCCTCGCGGGAGACTCGTTGGGTGGGGATGAGCAGTTCTTC
NA	TRBJ2-1	few	TRBV5-1	CASSTTSNEQFF	TGCGCCAGCAGCACCACTAGCAATGAGCAGTTCTTC
NA	TRBJ2-3	NA	TRBV29-1	CSGKPGLPTGTDTQYF	TGCAGCGGAAAACCGGGACTCCCCACAGGCACAGATACGCAGTATTTT
NA	TRBJ2-1	NA	TRBV9	CASSKGGGSYNEQFF	TGTGCCAGCAGCAAAGGGGGGGGGTCCTACAATGAGCAGTTCTTC
TRBD2	TRBJ2-7	NA	TRBV10-3	CAISEAGGSYEQYF	TGTGCCATCAGTGAAGCGGGGGGATCCTACGAGCAGTACTTC
TRBD2	TRBJ2-5	few	TRBV9	CASSVRPSGGKETQYF	TGTGCCAGCAGCGTTCGACCTAGCGGGGGGAAAGAGACCCAGTACTTC
NA	TRBJ2-2	once	TRBV29-1	CSVGVQGAGELFF	TGCAGCGTTGGAGTTCAGGGCGCCGGGGAGCTGTTTTTT
NA	TRBJ1-5	few	TRBV2	CATRGQSNQPQHF	TGTGCCACCCGAGGACAGAGCAATCAGCCCCAGCATTTT
TRBD1	TRBJ1-5	NA	TRBV28	CASRWGDRGQPQHF	TGTGCCAGCAGATGGGGGGACAGGGGGCAGCCCCAGCATTTT
TRBD2	TRBJ2-1	NA	TRBV15	CATSTGTSGGNEQFF	TGTGCCACCAGCACCGGGACTAGCGGGGGCAATGAGCAGTTCTTC
NA	TRBJ1-1	NA	TRBV7-8	CASSLATDTEAFF	TGTGCCAGCAGCTTAGCGACAGACACTGAAGCTTTCTTT
NA	TRBJ1-5	few	TRBV5-6	CASSLGGGADQPQHF	TGTGCCAGCAGCTTGGGAGGGGGGGCAGATCAGCCCCAGCATTTT
NA	TRBJ1-2	NA	TRBV7-2	CASSPDSNYGYTF	TGTGCCAGCAGCCCGGACAGCAACTATGGCTACACCTTC
TRBD1	TRBJ2-7	NA	TRBV23-1	CASSPGQGSTYEQYF	TGCGCCAGCAGTCCGGGACAGGGGAGTACCTACGAGCAGTACTTC
NA	TRBJ2-3	once	TRBV7-9	CASSQLTDMQYF	TGTGCCAGCAGCCAACTCACAGATATGCAGTATTTT
NA	TRBJ2-5	NA	TRBV29-1	CSGTVNQYF	TGCAGCGGAACAGTGAACCAGTACTTC
TRBD2	TRBJ2-5	NA	TRBV10-1	CASSRLAGGQETQYF	TGCGCCAGCAGTCGACTAGCGGGGGGCCAAGAGACCCAGTACTTC
NA	TRBJ2-1	few	TRBV6-5	CASSYEPPSSYNEQFF	TGTGCCAGCAGTTACGAGCCTCCGAGCTCCTACAATGAGCAGTTCTTC
TRBD2	TRBJ2-3	few	TRBV18	CASSPQGLAGTDTQYF	TGTGCCAGCTCACCACAGGGACTAGCGGGTACAGATACGCAGTATTTT
NA	TRBJ2-2	NA	TRBV7-2	CASSSLANTGELFF	TGTGCCAGCAGCTCCTTAGCGAACACCGGGGAGCTGTTTTTT
TRBD2	TRBJ2-1	few	TRBV4-1	CASSPVSSGGHVQFF	TGCGCCAGCAGCCCGGTCTCTAGCGGGGGCCACGTGCAGTTCTTC
NA	TRBJ1-1	NA	TRBV6-5	CASSYSNTGLVTEAFF	TGTGCCAGCAGTTACTCGAATACAGGTCTTGTCACTGAAGCTTTCTTT
NA	TRBJ2-7	NA	TRBV5-6	CASSLVRSEQYF	TGTGCCAGCAGCTTGGTAAGGAGCGAGCAGTACTTC
TRBD2	TRBJ2-3	NA	TRBV6-5	CASSYRGGASTDTQYF	TGTGCCAGCAGTTACCGCGGGGGAGCCAGCACAGATACGCAGTATTTT
TRBD1	TRBJ1-4	NA	TRBV27	CASSLWGQGTEKLFF	TGTGCCAGCAGCCTTTGGGGACAGGGGACTGAAAAACTGTTTTTT
NA	TRBJ1-2	NA	TRBV9	CASSQMGALYGYTF	TGTGCCAGCAGCCAAATGGGGGCCCTCTATGGCTACACCTTC
NA	TRBJ1-5	medium-sized	TRBV2	CASRRDSNQPQHF	TGTGCCAGCAGACGGGATAGCAATCAGCCCCAGCATTTT
NA	TRBJ2-3	NA	TRBV7-2	CASSPWASADTQYF	TGTGCCAGCAGCCCTTGGGCTAGCGCGGATACGCAGTATTTT
NA	TRBJ1-3	NA	TRBV29-1	CSVEPRGGNTIYF	TGCAGCGTTGAACCAAGGGGAGGAAACACCATATATTTT
TRBD2	TRBJ2-5	NA	TRBV6-5	CASRTGSGGAKTQYF	TGTGCCAGCAGAACGGGTAGCGGGGGGGCGAAGACCCAGTACTTC
NA	TRBJ2-3	few	TRBV7-2	CASSFSTDTQYF	TGTGCCAGCAGCTTTAGTACAGATACGCAGTATTTT
NA	TRBJ1-6	few	TRBV30	CAWSTLPRFSYNSPLHF	TGTGCCTGGAGTACTCTCCCCCGCTTCTCCTATAATTCACCCCTCCACTTT
NA	TRBJ1-3	once	TRBV18	CASSPGGRGNTIYF	TGTGCCAGCTCACCCGGCGGTCGGGGAAACACCATATATTTT
NA	TRBJ1-1	few	TRBV6-1	CASRDSLNTEAFF	TGTGCCAGCAGGGACAGCCTGAACACTGAAGCTTTCTTT
NA	TRBJ1-1	NA	TRBV9	CASSVAVNTEAFF	TGTGCCAGCAGCGTAGCCGTGAACACTGAAGCTTTCTTT
TRBD2	TRBJ2-3	NA	TRBV29-1	CSVEGGRGADTQYF	TGCAGCGTTGAAGGGGGGAGGGGAGCAGATACGCAGTATTTT
TRBD1	TRBJ2-2	NA	TRBV7-3	CASSLVTGMNTGELFF	TGTGCCAGCAGCTTAGTGACAGGGATGAACACCGGGGAGCTGTTTTTT
TRBD1	TRBJ2-7	few	TRBV7-3	CASSTGQGNEQYF	TGTGCCAGCAGCACGGGACAGGGGAACGAGCAGTACTTC
NA	TRBJ1-1	NA	TRBV5-1	CASSDGGQILTEAFF	TGCGCCAGCAGCGATGGGGGACAAATTCTAACTGAAGCTTTCTTT
NA	TRBJ1-3	NA	TRBV6-6	CASPSFSGNTIYF	TGTGCCAGCCCCTCTTTCTCTGGAAACACCATATATTTT
NA	TRBJ1-6	many	TRBV5-8	CASSLERNSPLHF	TGTGCCAGCAGCTTGGAACGGAATTCACCCCTCCACTTT
TRBD2	TRBJ2-3	NA	TRBV10-3	CAISVGLDIDTQYF	TGTGCCATCAGTGTAGGACTAGACATAGATACGCAGTATTTT
TRBD1	TRBJ1-2	NA	TRBV29-1	CSVDKPAGQGSSGYTF	TGCAGCGTTGATAAACCCGCGGGACAGGGTTCGAGTGGCTACACCTTC
NA	TRBJ1-2	few	TRBV7-2	CASSRIEGDGYTF	TGTGCCAGCAGCCGTATTGAGGGAGATGGCTACACCTTC
NA	TRBJ2-5	NA	TRBV6-5	CASSFGGAQETQYF	TGTGCCAGCAGTTTCGGCGGAGCCCAAGAGACCCAGTACTTC
TRBD1	TRBJ1-4	NA	TRBV5-1	CASSLAGTGGNEKLFF	TGCGCCAGCAGCTTGGCCGGGACAGGGGGAAATGAAAAACTGTTTTTT
NA	TRBJ2-6	few	TRBV11-3	CASSSRDSGANVLTF	TGTGCCAGCAGCTCCCGGGACTCTGGGGCCAACGTCCTGACTTTC